This paragraph covers one TCR beta chain sequence. The antigen is unknown. The entry originates in a study of OX40 agonist ivuxolimab in advanced cancers. Overall study: Patients received ivuxolimab, an agonistic anti-OX40 (CD134) antibody. The study reported partial responses in three patients: one hepatocellular carcinoma, two cutaneous melanoma.

The data were produced by immunoSEQ multiplex PCR, yet TCRdb's version contains in-frame clones alone and is incomplete. The top ten hold 2.8% of the sample, which has about 78,000 clones, around 94% seen once. The germline V gene encodes CDR1 MGHRA and CDR2 YSYEKL. Unmatched junction bases numbered 11, after V lost 3 bases and J lost 7 bases. The length of the CDR3 is 16 residues. Overall study findings and caveats: Certain nonresponders additionally had low normalized T-cell clonal expansion.

Sequencing was performed on CD4+ or CD8+ T cells sorted from blood, taken in a trial of the OX40 agonist ivuxolimab. The receptor was derived from an adult with an advanced solid tumor such as melanoma, head and neck, liver or kidney cancer. The rearrangement links TRBV4-1 to TRBJ1-4; 7 bases match TRBD1. CDR3 residues: CASSHEKGASREKLFF. CDR3 nucleotide sequence: TGCGCCAGCAGCCACGAGAAGGGGGCCAGTCGTGAAAAACTGTTTTTT.